What follows are 30 T cell receptor beta chains derived from one specimen sequenced in a study of human T cells and chemical hapten exposure. TCRdb called the 5' RACE reads again in MiXCR, with one record for every CDR3 protein. The sample consists of roughly 81,000 distinct CDR3 sequences, roughly 8.4% of them appearing once. Someone pulled total RNA out of unfractionated whole blood. Receptor source: a male donor in good health.

This clonotype came up a few times. V gene TRBV19 combines with J gene TRBJ1-5; D unresolved. This CDR3 has 16 residues. V was pared by 3 bases and J by 0 bases, with 12 bases between. Per the germline V gene, CDR1 is LNHDA and CDR2 is SQIVND (reference sequence). The CDR3 coding sequence is TGTGCCAGTAGTATGGTAGCAGTATTTAGCAATCAGCCCCAGCATTTT. This codes for CASSMVAVFSNQPQHF.

This clonotype was seen a few times. V gene TRBV15 combines with J gene TRBJ2-2; D perhaps matches TRBD2 (6 bases). The V end lost 2 bases, the J end lost 3 bases, and 13 bases lay between the germline ends. This CDR3 region has 16 residues. Per germline, CDR1 LNHNV and CDR2 YYDKDF (reference sequence). CDR3 DNA: TGTGCCACCAGCAGATCCCCTGCGGGATACACCGGGGAGCTGTTTTTT. Encoded protein: CATSRSPAGYTGELFF.

This clonotype has a handful of counts. The V and J genes are TRBV5-1 and TRBJ2-3; D is perhaps TRBD2 (5 bases). The CDR3 extends over 14 amino acids. Germline V gene sequence: CDR1 SGHRS, CDR2 YFSETQ. V shed 4 bases and J shed 3 bases, with 12 bases lying between them. CDR3 in amino acids: CASSRGSVTDTQYF. As DNA, the CDR3 is TGCGCCAGCAGCCGGGGAAGTGTGACAGATACGCAGTATTTT.

This clonotype was recorded once. The chain has TRBV7-2 and TRBJ2-1, with D possibly being TRBD1 or TRBD2 (6 bases each). This CDR3 is 15 amino acids long. V gave up 2 bases and J gave up 4 bases, with 12 bases separating them. The germline gives CDR1 SGHTA, CDR2 FQGNSA. The CDR3 sequence: CASSLMGGAYNEQFF. The CDR3 coding sequence is TGTGCCAGCAGCTTAATGGGGGGCGCGTACAATGAGCAGTTCTTC.

As concerns this clonotype: One base away lies a much larger clone, so this may be a sequencing read error. The chain couples TRBV7-9 to TRBJ1-1, with D uncertain. Germline V gene lookup returns CDR1 SEHNR and CDR2 FQNEAQ (reference sequence). This CDR3 is 12 amino acids long. The CDR3 DNA is TGTGCCAGCAGCTTATCGAACACTGAAGATTTCTTT. It is translated as CASSLSNTEDFF.

This clonotype was found many times. The chain links TRBV6-2 or TRBV6-3 to TRBJ1-1; D may be TRBD1 (6 bases). The germline V gene encodes CDR1 MNHEY and CDR2 SVGEGT. The CDR3 spans 15 residues. V was cut by 5 bases and J by 0 bases, with 13 bases left in between. The CDR3 loop reads CASSPSTGLNTEAFF. CDR3 coding DNA: TGTGCCAGCAGTCCTTCGACAGGTTTGAACACTGAAGCTTTCTTT.

The chain recombines TRBV2 with TRBJ1-2; 7 positions match TRBD1. From germline, CDR1 is SNHLY and CDR2 FYNNEI. The junction had 6 bases not matched to a gene; V was cut back by 7 bases and J by 1 base. The CDR3 extends over 14 amino acids. In nucleotides, the CDR3 is TGTGCCAGCAAGACCGGACAGGATAACTATGGCTACACCTTC. Translated, it gives CASKTGQDNYGYTF.

There are a few counts of this clonotype. The chain carries TRBV12-3 or TRBV12-4 and TRBJ2-3; either TRBD1 or TRBD2 may supply D (6 bases each). V was trimmed by 6 bases and J by 4 bases, leaving 17 bases between them. The CDR3 has 15 amino acids. The DNA for the CDR3 is TGTGCCAGCAGGGAGGGATTTGGGGGCGCAGATACGCAGTATTTT. Translating gives CASREGFGGADTQYF.

The chain recombines TRBV6-5 with TRBJ2-7; D could derive from TRBD1 or TRBD2 (6 bases each). Germline loops: CDR1 MNHEY, CDR2 SVGAGI. The CDR3 loop spans 14 amino acids. Trimming removed 2 bases from V and 2 bases from J, with 10 bases in between. CDR3 coding DNA: TGTGCCAGCAGTTACGGGGGGCCTACCTACGAGCAGTACTTC. As protein: CASSYGGPTYEQYF.

This clonotype was detected a few times. The chain recombines TRBV7-2 with TRBJ2-7; D unclear. Trimming cost V 6 bases and J 3 bases, with 15 bases left between them. Germline V lookup: CDR1 SGHTA, CDR2 FQGNSA. The CDR3 spans 14 residues. The CDR3 sequence: CASRPSSTSYEQYF. CDR3 bases: TGTGCCAGCAGACCATCGTCGACCAGCTACGAGCAGTACTTC.

This sequence joins TRBV5-1 and TRBJ1-1, with 10 nucleotides matching TRBD1. Per germline, CDR1 SGHRS and CDR2 YFSETQ. The V and J ends lost 0 bases and 3 bases, in that order; junction bases with no gene match: 5. The CDR3 extends over 16 amino acids. The CDR3 bases are TGCGCCAGCAGCTTGGCCGGGGGACAGGGGTACACTGAAGCTTTCTTT. Its protein is CASSLAGGQGYTEAFF.

This clonotype was observed a few times. The chain couples TRBV4-1 to TRBJ2-5; tentative D call: TRBD1 (6 bases). Germline loops: CDR1 MGHRA, CDR2 YSYEKL. Trimming removed 0 bases at V and 10 bases at J, with 18 bases between. This CDR3 region has 15 residues. In DNA, the CDR3 is TGCGCCAGCAGCCAAGACAGGACAGCGTTGGGGAACCAGTACTTC. Translating it yields CASSQDRTALGNQYF.

This clonotype has more than one count but fewer than ten. V is TRBV27 and J is TRBJ2-1; D may be TRBD1 or TRBD2 (5 bases each). The CDR3 is made up of 14 amino acids. Germline assignment: CDR1 MNHEY and CDR2 SMNVEV (reference sequence). Trimming shortened V by 5 bases and J by 3 bases, and 11 bases separated the two germline ends. CDR3 coding DNA: TGTGCCAGCAGTAGGGACCAGAACTACAATGAGCAGTTCTTC. This translates into CASSRDQNYNEQFF.

This clonotype was seen repeatedly, ten times or more. The chain recombines TRBV12-3 or TRBV12-4 with TRBJ1-2, with D perhaps matching TRBD1 (5 bases). The CDR3 runs to 16 residues. Trimming removed 3 bases from V and 5 bases from J, with 19 bases in between. CDR3 in amino acids: CASSFVPGQGGYGYTF. CDR3 DNA sequence: TGTGCCAGCAGTTTTGTTCCGGGGCAGGGAGGATATGGCTACACCTTC.

Here the CDR3 DNA reads TGCAGCGTTGACGGGACCCCGGCGGATACGCAGTATTTT. Translated, it gives CSVDGTPADTQYF. The J gene is TRBJ2-3, the V gene TRBV29-1; the D gene could be TRBD1 or TRBD2 (5 bases each). Germline CDR1 SQVTM, CDR2 ANQGSEA. CDR3 length equals 13 residues. V was shortened by 3 bases and J by 6 bases, with 13 bases between the two germline ends.

The rearrangement joins TRBV6-5 to TRBJ2-2, with TRBD2 identical over 9 bases. CDR1 is MNHEY and CDR2 is SVGAGI in the germline V gene. The J segment lost 4 bases and the V segment lost 2 bases, leaving 5 bases of the junction unmatched. The CDR3 is made up of 16 amino acids. CDR3 region: CASSYAGGGRTGELFF. As DNA, the CDR3 is TGTGCCAGCAGTTACGCGGGAGGGGGGCGCACCGGGGAGCTGTTTTTT.

This clonotype turned up a few times. Germline is not matched at one junction end, which may reflect a read error. The chain uses TRBV6-2 or TRBV6-3 and TRBJ1-2; 7 bases are a match to TRBD1. The CDR3 consists of 16 residues. Per the germline V gene, CDR1 is MNHEY and CDR2 is SVGEGT. CDR3 nucleotides: TGTGCCAGCAGTTACTTCCGACAGGGCATTGGCTATGGCGACACCTTC. It specifies CASSYFRQGIGYGDTF.

This clonotype was detected a few times. The chain has TRBV12-5 and TRBJ2-3; D possibly corresponds to TRBD1 (6 bases). CDR1 and CDR2 from the germline V gene are LGHNT and FRNRAP. The CDR3 loop spans 11 amino acids. V was pared by 0 bases and J by 15 bases, with 10 bases between. This chain's CDR3 is CASGLVQGSYF. In DNA form, the CDR3 reads TGTGCTAGTGGTTTGGTACAGGGTTCCTATTTT.

This clonotype was picked up a small number of times. The chain is built from TRBV4-3 and TRBJ2-2; 7 bases map to TRBD2. This CDR3 region has 18 residues. The J segment lost 1 base and the V segment lost 4 bases, leaving 12 bases of the junction unmatched. Per the germline V gene, CDR1 is LGHNA and CDR2 is YSLEER. Written as DNA, the CDR3 is TGCGCCAGCAGCCCATCTGGGGGTCGCGGGGGGAACACCGGGGAGCTGTTTTTT. It yields the protein CASSPSGGRGGNTGELFF.

In this sample, this clonotype turned up a few times. This chain links TRBV27 with TRBJ2-7; 10 nucleotides align to TRBD2. This CDR3 has 15 residues. V gave up 2 bases and J gave up 3 bases; unmatched junction bases: 4. Germline V lookup: CDR1 MNHEY, CDR2 SMNVEV (reference sequence). CDR3 nucleotide sequence: TGTGCCAGCAGTTTAACAGCGGGGGGGCTCTACGAGCAGTACTTC. It translates to CASSLTAGGLYEQYF.

In this sample, this clonotype turned up a few times. The V gene is TRBV4-3, the J gene TRBJ2-7; TRBD1 agrees at 7 bases. The germline CDR1 and CDR2 sequences are LGHNA and YSLEER. V lost 1 base and J lost 1; bases outside the gene matches: 4. The CDR3 has 15 amino acids. As DNA, the CDR3 is TGCGCCAGCAGCCAAGTCCGGGACAGTTCCTACGAGCAGTACTTC. Encoded protein: CASSQVRDSSYEQYF.

This clonotype was counted only a few times. V usage is TRBV12-3 or TRBV12-4 and J usage is TRBJ1-2, with TRBD1 matching 7 bases. The CDR3 consists of 14 residues. V shed 4 bases and J 8 bases; nucleotides not matched to a gene: 10. The CDR3 spells CASSSGTGVRGYTF. In nucleotides, the CDR3 is TGTGCCAGCAGTTCCGGAACAGGGGTTCGAGGCTACACCTTC.

This clonotype has a count of ten or more. The chain has TRBV4-1 and TRBJ2-4; D is undetermined. The CDR3 runs 14 residues. Germline CDR1 MGHRA, CDR2 YSYEKL. The V gene lost 1 base and the J gene lost 11 bases, with 15 bases spanning the gap. CDR3 bases: TGCGCCAGCAGCCAAGTGGCGGCAAATGGGTTTCAGTACTTC. This gives the protein CASSQVAANGFQYF.

This clonotype occurred a few times. V usage is TRBV6-5 and J usage is TRBJ1-4, with 7 positions matching TRBD1. Per the germline V gene, CDR1 is MNHEY and CDR2 is SVGAGI. The CDR3 has 14 residues. With 2 bases clipped from V and 8 bases from J, the junction kept 5 bases outside the gene matches. The CDR3 coding sequence is TGTGCCAGCAGTTACCGGTCAGGGGGGGAAAAACTGTTTTTT. Its translation: CASSYRSGGEKLFF.

V is TRBV9 and J is TRBJ2-3, with 8 bases fitting TRBD2. The V and J ends lost 0 bases and 1 base, in that order; junction bases with no gene match: 7. The CDR3 contains 17 residues. Per germline, CDR1 SGDLS and CDR2 YYNGEE. The CDR3 spells CASSVVRGGYGTDTQYF. In DNA form, the CDR3 reads TGTGCCAGCAGCGTAGTGCGCGGGGGGTACGGCACAGATACGCAGTATTTT.

This clonotype was found a few times. This chain links TRBV12-3 or TRBV12-4 with TRBJ1-3; D is ambiguous. The V end lost 0 bases, the J end lost 3 bases, and 6 bases lay between the germline ends. The CDR3 is 14 residues long. CDR3 sequence reads: CASSLAPDGNTIYF. The CDR3 DNA is TGTGCCAGCAGTTTAGCGCCAGATGGAAACACCATATATTTT.

The sample holds many counts of this clonotype. Written as DNA, the CDR3 is TGTGCCAGCAGCTTAGCCCGTAGGGGGGGGCCTACAAGCTCCTACAATGAGCAGTTCTTC. The encoded protein is CASSLARRGGPTSSYNEQFF. J is TRBJ2-1 and V is TRBV7-8; D is perhaps TRBD2 (7 bases). The CDR3 is 20 amino acids. The V end was cut by 0 bases, the J end by 0 bases, with 21 bases between. Germline V gene lookup returns CDR1 SGHVS and CDR2 FQNEAQ.

Comment on this clonotype: The junction departs from germline at one end; a sequencing error may be responsible. The gene calls are TRBV3-1 and TRBJ1-2, with D possibly being TRBD1 (5 bases). This CDR3 contains 16 residues. Germline V gene sequence: CDR1 LGHDT, CDR2 YNNKEL (reference sequence). The CDR3: CASRKGDSGSHYGCTF. The CDR3 bases are TGTGCCAGCAGGAAGGGTGACAGCGGTTCTCACTATGGCTGCACCTTC.

This clonotype was counted between two and nine times. The rearrangement uses TRBV12-3 or TRBV12-4 and TRBJ2-7; D is ambiguous. The CDR3 contains 15 residues. V lost 2 bases and J lost 0, with 11 bases in between. CDR3 DNA sequence: TGTGCCAGCAGTTTAAGCCCCGTAGACTCCTACGAGCAGTACTTC. Protein: CASSLSPVDSYEQYF.

The chain is built from TRBV27 and TRBJ2-2; TRBD1 matches at 7 bases. The length of the CDR3 is 15 residues. CDR1 is MNHEY and CDR2 is SMNVEV in the germline V gene (reference sequence). The V and J ends lost 7 bases and 0 bases, in that order; junction bases with no gene match: 5. The CDR3 here is CASKTGTANTGELFF. Here the CDR3 DNA reads TGTGCCAGCAAAACCGGGACAGCGAACACCGGGGAGCTGTTTTTT.